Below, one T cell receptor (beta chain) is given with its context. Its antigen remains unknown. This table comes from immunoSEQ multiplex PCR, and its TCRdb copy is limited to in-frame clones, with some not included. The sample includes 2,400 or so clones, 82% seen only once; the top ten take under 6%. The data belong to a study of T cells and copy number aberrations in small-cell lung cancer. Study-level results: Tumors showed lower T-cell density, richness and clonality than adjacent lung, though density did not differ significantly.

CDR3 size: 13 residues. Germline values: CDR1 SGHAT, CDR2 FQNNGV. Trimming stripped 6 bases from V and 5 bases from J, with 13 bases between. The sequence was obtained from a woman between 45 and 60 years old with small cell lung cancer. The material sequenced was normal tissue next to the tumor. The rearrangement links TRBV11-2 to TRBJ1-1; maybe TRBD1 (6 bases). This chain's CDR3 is CASRDQGLTEAFF. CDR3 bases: TGTGCCAGCAGGGACCAGGGGCTTACTGAAGCTTTCTTT. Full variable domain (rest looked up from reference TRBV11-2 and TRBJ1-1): EAGVAQSPRYKIIEKRQSVAFWCNPISGHATLYWYQQILGQGPKLLIQFQNNGVVDDSQLPKDRFSAERLKGVDSTLKIQPAKLEDSAVYLCASRDQGLTEAFFGQGTRLTVV.